Here is one TCR beta chain with its context. The data were taken from a study of blood T cell repertoires in COVID-19. For the study at large: Material from acute and convalescent COVID-19 was sourced from the United States, Italy and Spain.

TCRdb keeps only in-frame clones here, not all; method: immunoSEQ multiplex PCR. The data show 150,000 to 200,000 clones, approximately 84% seen once. Germline values: CDR1 MNHEY, CDR2 SMNVEV (reference sequence). The CDR3 sequence is 15 residues long. Trimming took off 5 bases at V and 0 bases at J, with 14 bases between the two ends. The J gene is TRBJ2-7, the V gene TRBV27; D might be TRBD2 (6 bases). The source of this sequence is a man aged 40-49 years who had recovered from COVID-19. Material: peripheral blood. CDR3 amino acids: CASSPIGGISYEQYF. CDR3 nucleotides: TGTGCCAGCAGTCCCATTGGGGGGATCTCCTACGAGCAGTACTTC.